This is a list of T cell receptor beta chains from one sample in a study of blood T cell repertoires in COVID-19. The table came from immunoSEQ multiplex PCR; TCRdb's copy has only in-frame clones and leaves some out. Found here are more than 100,000 clones, 81% of them singletons; the top ten hold 8.4%. The specimen was peripheral blood. The receptors stem from a woman aged 55-70 years with active or convalescent COVID-19. Both conserved end residues are part of each CDR3. The order of the fields is V gene, J gene, CDR3 protein.

v_gene: TRBV5-6; j_gene: TRBJ2-2; CDR3aa: CASSFRDRATGELFF
v_gene: TRBV29-1; j_gene: TRBJ1-2; CDR3aa: CSAMARQGYTF
v_gene: TRBV10-2; j_gene: TRBJ1-2; CDR3aa: CASSESLPDYGYTF
v_gene: TRBV28; j_gene: TRBJ1-4; CDR3aa: CASSFNSRGQSGEKLFF
v_gene: TRBV7-9; j_gene: TRBJ1-2; CDR3aa: CASSLWDRGYGYTF
v_gene: TRBV7-8; j_gene: TRBJ2-2; CDR3aa: CASSSNLAGANTGELFF
v_gene: TRBV27; j_gene: TRBJ1-2; CDR3aa: CASSLSYDSYGYTF
v_gene: TRBV5-1; j_gene: TRBJ1-3; CDR3aa: CASSLSSGNTIYF
v_gene: TRBV18; j_gene: TRBJ1-1; CDR3aa: CASSPAGNTEAFF
v_gene: TRBV3-1/TRBV3-2; j_gene: TRBJ2-3; CDR3aa: CASSRDRTSDTQYF
v_gene: TRBV15; j_gene: TRBJ2-3; CDR3aa: CATSSAGRGTDTQYF
v_gene: TRBV7-2; j_gene: TRBJ2-7; CDR3aa: CASSEPTGTWTYEQYF
v_gene: TRBV6-2/TRBV6-3; j_gene: TRBJ2-7; CDR3aa: CASSPPGLARNEQYF
v_gene: TRBV11-2; j_gene: TRBJ1-1; CDR3aa: CASSLFSGTGLTEAFF
v_gene: TRBV7-6; j_gene: TRBJ2-1; CDR3aa: CASSLAQLAGVHEQFF
v_gene: TRBV30; j_gene: TRBJ1-4; CDR3aa: CAWSASNEKLFF
v_gene: TRBV7-6; j_gene: TRBJ2-2; CDR3aa: CASSLAGVLLGTGELFF
v_gene: TRBV28; j_gene: TRBJ2-7; CDR3aa: CASRRTGSYEQYF
v_gene: TRBV19; j_gene: TRBJ2-3; CDR3aa: CASSPIASGGDTQYF
v_gene: TRBV29-1; j_gene: TRBJ1-6; CDR3aa: CSVASGTQNSPLHF
v_gene: TRBV19; j_gene: TRBJ1-4; CDR3aa: CASTLAGGTNEKLFF
v_gene: TRBV7-3; j_gene: TRBJ2-1; CDR3aa: CASSLYGASRYNEQFF
v_gene: TRBV5-1; j_gene: TRBJ1-2; CDR3aa: CASGGSGYGYTF
v_gene: TRBV9; j_gene: TRBJ2-1; CDR3aa: CASTPISYNEQFF
v_gene: TRBV12-3/TRBV12-4; j_gene: TRBJ1-2; CDR3aa: CASSLERGGYTF
v_gene: TRBV7-2; j_gene: TRBJ1-1; CDR3aa: CASSLGLVRGGYVRTEAFF
v_gene: TRBV10-3; j_gene: TRBJ1-1; CDR3aa: CAISEVGYLEAFF
v_gene: TRBV5-1; j_gene: TRBJ1-1; CDR3aa: CASSLNRGNTEAFF
v_gene: TRBV19; j_gene: TRBJ2-2; CDR3aa: CASSVSWTALDTGELFF
v_gene: TRBV28; j_gene: TRBJ2-1; CDR3aa: CASSRPGLHNEQFF
v_gene: TRBV7-9; j_gene: TRBJ2-1; CDR3aa: CASSLAPVGEQFF
v_gene: TRBV5-1; j_gene: TRBJ1-4; CDR3aa: CASSLVSGQLNEKLFF
v_gene: TRBV19; j_gene: TRBJ1-1; CDR3aa: CASSIGGDVTRRNTEAFF
v_gene: TRBV5-1; j_gene: TRBJ1-1; CDR3aa: CASSLEPGNTEAFF
v_gene: TRBV5-8; j_gene: TRBJ2-2; CDR3aa: CASRTANFNTGELFF
v_gene: TRBV28; j_gene: TRBJ2-2; CDR3aa: CASTRQDTGELFF
v_gene: TRBV3-1/TRBV3-2; j_gene: TRBJ2-1; CDR3aa: CASSQGPAGGYNEQFF
v_gene: TRBV21-1; j_gene: TRBJ2-3; CDR3aa: CASSKEAEQHIPHIVTDTQYF
v_gene: TRBV28; j_gene: TRBJ2-4; CDR3aa: CASSFLTGLQYF
v_gene: TRBV15; j_gene: TRBJ1-5; CDR3aa: CATSRDERGWSNQPQHF
v_gene: TRBV7-8; j_gene: TRBJ2-1; CDR3aa: CASRYGTSGNNEQFF
v_gene: TRBV28; j_gene: TRBJ1-1; CDR3aa: CASSSRQGLNTEAFF
v_gene: TRBV19; j_gene: TRBJ2-5; CDR3aa: CASSMRGDQETQYF
v_gene: TRBV11-3; j_gene: TRBJ2-1; CDR3aa: CASSPTTSGRSNEQFF
v_gene: TRBV5-1; j_gene: TRBJ2-2; CDR3aa: CASSLGSGTTGELFF
v_gene: TRBV5-5; j_gene: TRBJ2-2; CDR3aa: CASSSFPGHNTGELFF
v_gene: TRBV12-3/TRBV12-4; j_gene: TRBJ1-5; CDR3aa: CASSFPGQPQHF